This is a list of T cell receptor beta chains from one sample in a study of response to subunit inactivated influenza vaccine. In TCRdb, the RT-PCR reads were re-called with MiXCR into one record per CDR3 protein. Here the sample spans over 400,000 distinct CDR3 sequences, 9.5% to 12% being singletons. The sequenced sample was PBMCs from blood, obtained about 6 weeks after vaccination. The receptors were sampled from a man in his fifties or sixties who received an inactivated influenza vaccine. The CDR3 runs from the conserved cysteine through the conserved F or W. The D gene is left open where the match is weak. The size entry is marked missing in some rows and otherwise reads once, few, many or a size class.

clone size	V gene	D gene	J gene	CDR3 protein	CDR3 DNA
few	TRBV3-1	NA	TRBJ2-3	CASSQDLVGADTQYF	TGTGCCAGCAGCCAAGATCTCGTCGGTGCAGATACGCAGTATTTT
few	TRBV11-1	NA	TRBJ2-1	CASSLAHHAASSYNEQFF	TGTGCCAGCAGCTTAGCCCACCACGCGGCCAGCTCCTACAATGAGCAGTTCTTC
NA	TRBV19	TRBD1	TRBJ2-2	CASSGTVAGELFF	TGTGCCAGTAGTGGGACAGTGGCCGGGGAGCTGTTTTTT
few	TRBV27	NA	TRBJ2-2	CASSSNRPNTGELFF	TGTGCCAGCAGTTCAAACAGGCCGAACACCGGGGAGCTGTTTTTT
few	TRBV20-1	NA	TRBJ2-3	CSAKAESTDTQYF	TGCAGTGCTAAGGCCGAGAGCACAGATACGCAGTATTTT
few	TRBV29-1	TRBD1	TRBJ2-1	CSVGGQGVYNEQFF	TGCAGCGTTGGGGGACAGGGGGTTTACAATGAGCAGTTCTTC
many	TRBV7-6	TRBD1	TRBJ2-1	CASSPTGGEQFF	TGTGCCAGCAGCCCTACAGGGGGGGAGCAGTTCTTC
few	TRBV2	NA	TRBJ1-2	CASTLTEATYGYTF	TGTGCCAGCACCCTGACCGAGGCCACTTATGGCTACACCTTC
few	TRBV7-2	TRBD1	TRBJ2-3	CASSLRQGEGDTQYF	TGTGCCAGCAGCTTACGACAGGGGGAAGGAGATACGCAGTATTTT
NA	TRBV6-5	NA	TRBJ2-1	CASSYSGPGYEQFF	TGTGCCAGCAGTTACTCGGGACCTGGCTATGAGCAGTTCTTC
few	TRBV5-1	TRBD2	TRBJ2-5	CASSPTSGGETQYF	TGCGCCAGCAGCCCGACTAGCGGGGGAGAGACCCAGTACTTC
few	TRBV9	NA	TRBJ2-5	CASSVFQGTALETQYF	TGTGCCAGCAGCGTCTTCCAGGGAACGGCCCTGGAGACCCAGTACTTC
many	TRBV5-1	NA	TRBJ2-1	CASSLRTDQYNEQFF	TGCGCCAGCAGCCTCCGGACGGATCAATACAATGAGCAGTTCTTC
many	TRBV20-1	TRBD1	TRBJ2-5	CSANRDRGHQETQYF	TGCAGTGCTAACCGGGACAGGGGCCACCAAGAGACCCAGTACTTC
NA	TRBV20-1	NA	TRBJ2-5	CSAKETQYF	TGCAGTGCAAAGGAGACCCAGTACTTC
NA	TRBV5-1	TRBD2	TRBJ2-7	CASREAGEQYF	TGCGCCAGCAGGGAAGCGGGGGAGCAGTACTTC
many	TRBV7-8	TRBD2	TRBJ2-7	CASSLELAASYEQYF	TGTGCCAGCAGCTTAGAACTAGCGGCCTCCTACGAGCAGTACTTC
many	TRBV6-6	TRBD1	TRBJ1-1	CASSSRGLGEAFF	TGTGCCAGCAGTTCGAGGGGGCTGGGTGAAGCTTTCTTT
NA	TRBV20-1	TRBD2	TRBJ2-3	CSQREGHDTQYF	TGCAGCCAGCGGGAGGGCCATGATACGCAGTATTTT
NA	TRBV30	NA	TRBJ2-1	CAWSVYGNEQFF	TGTGCCTGGAGTGTATATGGGAATGAGCAGTTCTTC
NA	TRBV29-1	NA	TRBJ2-7	CSVEEGQRQYF	TGCAGCGTTGAAGAAGGACAGCGGCAGTACTTC
once	TRBV5-1	NA	TRBJ2-5	CASSLDPGPQETQYF	TGCGCCAGCAGCTTGGACCCAGGGCCCCAAGAGACCCAGTACTTC
NA	TRBV6-5	TRBD2	TRBJ2-3	CASSYTPGLASDTQYF	TGTGCCAGCAGTTACACTCCGGGACTAGCGTCAGATACGCAGTATTTT
few	TRBV3-1	NA	TRBJ2-3	CASSSPGPTDTQYF	TGTGCCAGCAGCTCCCCCGGGCCGACAGATACGCAGTATTTT
few	TRBV27	NA	TRBJ2-7	CASRTQGVPNEQYF	TGTGCCAGCAGGACACAGGGAGTTCCTAACGAGCAGTACTTC
few	TRBV4-3	TRBD1	TRBJ2-7	CASSQEGQGSYEQYF	TGCGCCAGCAGCCAAGAGGGACAGGGTAGCTACGAGCAGTACTTC